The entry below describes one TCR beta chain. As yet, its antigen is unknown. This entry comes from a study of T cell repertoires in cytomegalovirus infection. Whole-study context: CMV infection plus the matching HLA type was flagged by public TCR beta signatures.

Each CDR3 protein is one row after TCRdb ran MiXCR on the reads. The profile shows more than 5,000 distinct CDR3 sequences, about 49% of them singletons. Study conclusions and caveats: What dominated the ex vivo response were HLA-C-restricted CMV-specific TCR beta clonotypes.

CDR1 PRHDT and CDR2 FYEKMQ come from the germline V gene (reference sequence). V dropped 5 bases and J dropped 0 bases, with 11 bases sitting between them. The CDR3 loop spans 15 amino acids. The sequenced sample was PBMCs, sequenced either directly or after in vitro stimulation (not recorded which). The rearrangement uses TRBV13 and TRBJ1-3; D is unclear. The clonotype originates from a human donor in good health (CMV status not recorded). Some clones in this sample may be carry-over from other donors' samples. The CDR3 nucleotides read TGTGCCAGCAGCCGCGTGCTCGACTCTGGAAACACCATATATTTT. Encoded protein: CASSRVLDSGNTIYF.